The next 22 T cell receptor beta chains were all read from a single sample in a study of OX40 agonist ivuxolimab in advanced cancers. Generated by immunoSEQ multiplex PCR, the TCRdb table keeps only in-frame clones and is missing some. The table records 70,000 to 85,000 clones, about nine tenths of them present only once. The sample here was CD4+ or CD8+ T cells sorted from blood, taken in a trial of the OX40 agonist ivuxolimab. All receptors derive from an adult with an advanced solid tumor such as melanoma, head and neck, liver or kidney cancer.

The V call is TRBV2, the J call TRBJ2-7, with D possibly being TRBD2 (5 bases). V lost 3 bases, J lost 2 bases, and 14 bases lay in between. The V gene's germline CDR1 is SNHLY and CDR2 FYNNEI. This CDR3 is built from 15 residues. The CDR3 bases are TGTGCCAGCAGTGAGAGCGGAGGATGGGCCTACGAGCAGTACTTC. Residues: CASSESGGWAYEQYF.

The V and J genes are TRBV25-1 and TRBJ1-1; D is ambiguous. Germline CDR1 and CDR2: MGHDK and SYGVNS. The CDR3 sequence is 14 residues long. The ends were cut back, 6 bases at V and 1 base at J, with 12 bases in the middle. The CDR3 sequence: CASSWTEGNTEAFF. The CDR3 bases are TGTGCCAGCAGCTGGACGGAGGGGAACACTGAAGCTTTCTTT. Supplemented by reference TRBV25-1 and TRBJ1-1, the full variable domain reads EADIYQTPRYLVIGTGKKITLECSQTMGHDKMYWYQQDPGMELHLIHYSYGVNSTEKGDLSSESTVSRIRTEHFPLTLESARPSHTSQYLCASSWTEGNTEAFFGQGTRLTVV.

The chain recombines TRBV4-1 with TRBJ1-2; D unresolved. This CDR3 spans 11 amino acids. CDR1 and CDR2 from the germline V gene are MGHRA and YSYEKL. With 2 bases removed from V and 6 bases from J, the gap between germline ends came to 4 bases. CDR3 residues: CASSQYHGYTF. The CDR3 bases are TGCGCCAGCAGCCAATATCATGGCTACACCTTC.

The chain recombines TRBV19 with TRBJ2-1; D gene ambiguous. Germline-derived CDR1 and CDR2 are LNHDA and SQIVND (reference sequence). The CDR3 is 16 amino acids. Trimming shortened V by 3 bases and J by 0 bases, and 12 bases separated the two germline ends. CDR3 coding DNA: TGTGCCAGTAGTATTCTTGCGGCCAACTCCTACAATGAGCAGTTCTTC. Its protein product is CASSILAANSYNEQFF.

This chain uses TRBV2 with TRBJ2-2, with 7 bases lining up with TRBD2. The CDR3 loop spans 15 amino acids. J lost 1 base, V lost 8 bases, and 7 bases had no gene match. The germline V gene has CDR1 SNHLY and CDR2 FYNNEI. For the CDR3, the DNA is TGTGCCAGCGAGCGGGGCGTGATGAACACCGGGGAGCTGTTTTTT. Its protein is CASERGVMNTGELFF.

The V gene is TRBV12-5, the J gene TRBJ2-5, with a tentative D call TRBD2 (5 bases). CDR1 LGHNT and CDR2 FRNRAP come from the germline V gene. V shed 0 bases and J shed 5 bases, with 10 bases lying between them. This CDR3 has 14 residues. CDR3 DNA sequence: TGTGCTAGTGGTTTGGTAGGGAGCATGGAGACCCAGTACTTC. Its protein is CASGLVGSMETQYF.

J is TRBJ2-1 and V is TRBV19; TRBD2 matches 9 bases. This CDR3 is 16 amino acids long. The germline gives CDR1 LNHDA, CDR2 SQIVND (reference sequence). The V gene end was trimmed by 1 base and the J gene end by 4 bases; junction bases not matched to a gene: 5. The CDR3 nucleotides are TGTGCCAGTAGTATAGTTTCTAGCGGGACATACAATGAGCAGTTCTTC. Residues: CASSIVSSGTYNEQFF.

The chain is built from TRBV11-2 and TRBJ1-6; tentative D call: TRBD1 (5 bases). The ends were cut back, 7 bases at V and 8 bases at J, with 18 bases in the middle. This CDR3 has 15 residues. CDR1 and CDR2 from the germline V gene are SGHAT and FQNNGV. CDR3 protein: CASTDPRGTYSPLHF. DNA of the CDR3: TGTGCCAGCACCGACCCTCGGGGGACCTATTCACCCCTCCACTTT.

This sequence joins TRBV19 and TRBJ2-6; either TRBD1 or TRBD2 may supply D (5 bases each). The germline gives CDR1 LNHDA, CDR2 SQIVND (reference sequence). Trimming removed 0 bases from V and 1 base from J, with 16 bases in between. The CDR3 is 19 amino acids. The CDR3, as DNA: TGTGCCAGTAGTATAGATGGGACGCAGTATGCGTCTGGGGCCAACGTCCTGACTTTC. The encoded protein is CASSIDGTQYASGANVLTF. The full variable domain, with the rest looked up from reference TRBV19 and TRBJ2-6, is DGGITQSPKYLFRKEGQNVTLSCEQNLNHDAMYWYRQDPGQGLRLIYYSQIVNDFQKGDIAEGYSVSREKKESFPLTVTSAQKNPTAFYLCASSIDGTQYASGANVLTFGAGSRLTVL.

This CDR3 reads CASSQEDRPLAGAYEQFF. The CDR3 DNA reads TGCGCCAGCAGCCAAGAAGACCGCCCACTAGCGGGAGCCTATGAGCAGTTCTTC. The J gene is TRBJ2-1, the V gene TRBV4-1, with TRBD2 identical over 11 bases. Germline CDR1 reads MGHRA; CDR2 reads YSYEKL. Trimming took 0 bases from V and 8 from J; bases not matched to a gene: 12. The CDR3 consists of 18 residues.

V usage is TRBV19 and J usage is TRBJ2-7, with 12 bases lining up with TRBD2. This CDR3 is built from 14 residues. Germline CDR1 reads LNHDA; CDR2 reads SQIVND (reference sequence). The V gene end was trimmed by 6 bases and the J gene end by 3 bases; junction bases not matched to a gene: 3. CDR3 loop: CASSPGLAGYEQYF. In nucleotides, the CDR3 is TGTGCCAGTAGCCCGGGACTAGCGGGCTACGAGCAGTACTTC.

CDR3 bases: TGCGCCAGCAGCTCCCGAGTAGACAGGGCGAAGAGCAATCAGCCCCAGCATTTT. Translating it yields CASSSRVDRAKSNQPQHF. The J gene is TRBJ1-5, the V gene TRBV5-1; 7 positions agree with TRBD1. V dropped 3 bases and J dropped 1; count of bases not matched to a gene: 13. Germline loops: CDR1 SGHRS, CDR2 YFSETQ. CDR3 size: 18 residues.

This clone was seen once. The chain is built from TRBV5-6 and TRBJ2-1, with 11 bases lining up with TRBD2. Germline V gives CDR1 SGHDT, CDR2 YYEEEE. V trimming: 0 bases; J trimming: 7 bases; junction bases outside the gene matches: 6. The CDR3 spans 16 residues. CDR3 sequence reads: CASSLVSLAGGNEQFF. The CDR3 nucleotides read TGTGCCAGCAGCTTGGTGTCGCTAGCGGGAGGAAATGAGCAGTTCTTC. Variable domain in full (rest from reference TRBV5-6 and TRBJ2-1): DAGVTQSPTHLIKTRGQQVTLRCSPKSGHDTVSWYQQALGQGPQFIFQYYEEEERQRGNFPDRFSGHQFPNYSSELNVNALLLGDSALYLCASSLVSLAGGNEQFFGPGTRLTVL.

V and J are TRBV7-3 and TRBJ1-1, with unresolved D. This CDR3 spans 14 amino acids. The V and J ends lost 2 bases and 0 bases respectively, with 7 bases between them. Germline V CDR1 and CDR2: SGHTA, FQGTGA. The CDR3 loop reads CASSLGEMNTEAFF. In DNA form, the CDR3 reads TGTGCCAGCAGCTTAGGGGAAATGAACACTGAAGCTTTCTTT.

The V call is TRBV6-5, the J call TRBJ1-1, with D possibly TRBD1 on 6 matching bases. The CDR3 loop spans 15 amino acids. The germline V and J ends were trimmed by 2 bases and 0 bases, with 10 bases remaining between them. Germline CDR1 MNHEY, CDR2 SVGAGI. This chain's CDR3 is CASSYGGGVNTEAFF. The CDR3 DNA is TGTGCCAGCAGTTACGGGGGCGGCGTGAACACTGAAGCTTTCTTT.

The chain couples TRBV28 to TRBJ2-3; D is possibly TRBD2 (6 bases). The V end was cut by 4 bases, the J end by 2 bases, with 7 bases between. Germline lookup yields CDR1 MDHEN and CDR2 SYDVKM. The CDR3 loop spans 13 amino acids. The CDR3 DNA follows: TGTGCCAGCAGTTCGGGACTCACAGATACGCAGTATTTT. The encoded protein is CASSSGLTDTQYF.

This clone was seen a handful of times. V gene TRBV7-2 combines with J gene TRBJ2-1; D perhaps matches TRBD2 (6 bases). Trimming stripped 4 bases from V and 4 bases from J, with 17 bases between. The CDR3 extends over 16 amino acids. The germline CDR1 and CDR2 sequences are SGHTA and FQGNSA. The CDR3 DNA sequence: TGTGCCAGCAGCTCGGAATTTGGGACTTTTTACAATGAGCAGTTCTTC. Protein sequence: CASSSEFGTFYNEQFF.

The chain uses TRBV5-1 and TRBJ1-1; no reliable D call. The germline CDR1 and CDR2 sequences are SGHRS and YFSETQ. This CDR3 spans 14 amino acids. Trimming cost V 5 bases and J 3 bases, with 14 bases left between them. The CDR3: CASREERLYTEAFF. As DNA, the CDR3 is TGCGCCAGCAGAGAGGAACGGCTGTACACTGAAGCTTTCTTT. Supplemented by reference TRBV5-1 and TRBJ1-1, the full variable domain reads KAGVTQTPRYLIKTRGQQVTLSCSPISGHRSVSWYQQTPGQGLQFLFEYFSETQRNKGNFPGRFSGRQFSNSRSEMNVSTLELGDSALYLCASREERLYTEAFFGQGTRLTVV.

The V gene is TRBV7-9, the J gene TRBJ1-1; D is unclear. The CDR3 is made up of 9 amino acids. V was shortened by 5 bases and J by 12 bases, with 7 bases between the two germline ends. CDR1 SEHNR and CDR2 FQNEAQ come from the germline V gene (reference sequence). The CDR3 DNA is TGTGCCAGCAGCCCCCTCCCTTTCTTT. This sequence encodes CASSPLPFF.

The rearrangement links TRBV7-2 to TRBJ1-2; unclear D gene. Germline lookup yields CDR1 SGHTA and CDR2 FQGNSA. The CDR3 sequence is 10 residues long. Trimming shortened V by 4 bases and J by 8 bases, and 5 bases separated the two germline ends. In nucleotides, the CDR3 is TGTGCCAGCAGCTCTAAAGGCTACACCTTC. Translating it yields CASSSKGYTF.

This chain joins TRBV6-6 and TRBJ2-1; tentative D call: TRBD2 (5 bases). The CDR3 consists of 12 residues. The ends were cut back, 3 bases at V and 6 bases at J, with 6 bases in the middle. Per the germline V gene, CDR1 is MNHNY and CDR2 is SVGAGI (reference sequence). The CDR3 DNA sequence: TGTGCCAGCAGTTATAGCGTCAATGAGCAGTTCTTC. Encoded protein: CASSYSVNEQFF.

Turning to this clone: Compared with germline, one end of the junction differs, possibly owing to a read error. CDR3 in amino acids: CSVEAGFGGYEQFF. The CDR3 DNA is TGCAGCGTAGAAGCGGGCTTCGGGGGGTATGAGCAGTTCTTC. The chain is built from TRBV29-1 and TRBJ2-1; 7 bases are shared with TRBD2. The V gene's germline CDR1 is SQVTM and CDR2 ANQGSEA. CDR3 length: 14 amino acids.